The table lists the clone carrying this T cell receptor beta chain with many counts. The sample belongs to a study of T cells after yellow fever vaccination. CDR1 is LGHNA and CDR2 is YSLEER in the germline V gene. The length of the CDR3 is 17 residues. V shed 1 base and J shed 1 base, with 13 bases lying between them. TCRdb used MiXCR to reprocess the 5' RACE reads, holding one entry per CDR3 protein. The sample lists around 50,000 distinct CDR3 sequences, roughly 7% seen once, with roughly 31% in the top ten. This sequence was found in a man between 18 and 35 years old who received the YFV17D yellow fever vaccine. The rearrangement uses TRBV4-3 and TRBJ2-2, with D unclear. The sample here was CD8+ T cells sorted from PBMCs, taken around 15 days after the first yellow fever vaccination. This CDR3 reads CASSQGSSPLNTGELFF. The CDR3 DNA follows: TGCGCCAGCAGCCAAGGATCCAGCCCTCTGAACACCGGGGAGCTGTTTTTT.